These T cell receptor beta chains were read from a single sample in a study of cytomegalovirus exposure and HLA in healthy donors. Data came from immunoSEQ multiplex PCR; TCRdb stores just in-frame clones and leaves some out. The repertoire includes under 200,000 clones, 75% of them detected once, and around 8.3% sits in the top ten. Sequencing input: PBMCs. These receptors were obtained from a woman aged 40 to 55 in good health and CMV-seropositive. Both conserved end residues are part of each CDR3. A D gene is named only where the DNA matches it firmly. Some rows mark clone size as missing; the rest say once, few, many or name a class of expanded clone.

TRBJ2-7,TRBD1,TRBV18,-,TGTGCCAGCTCACCACGGACAGGGTTTGAGGATTCCTACGAGCAGTACTTC,CASSPRTGFEDSYEQYF
TRBJ2-3,-,TRBV7-3,-,TGTGCCAGCAGCTTAACTTTACAGTCAACAGATACGCAGTATTTT,CASSLTLQSTDTQYF
TRBJ1-5,-,TRBV6-1,-,TGTGCCAGCAGTAACAACAGGGTGGATCAGCCCCAGCATTTT,CASSNNRVDQPQHF
TRBJ2-3,-,TRBV9,-,TGTGCCAGCAGCGTAGTTGGCCAGTCCGCAGATACGCAGTATTTT,CASSVVGQSADTQYF
TRBJ1-1,TRBD1,TRBV28,-,TGTGCCAGCAGTTCACGACAGGGGGCAGCCGAAGCTTTCTTT,CASSSRQGAAEAFF
TRBJ2-2,-,TRBV12-5,few,TGTGCTAGTGGTAACCCCCGGGGGATCGCCGGGGAGCTGTTTTTT,CASGNPRGIAGELFF
TRBJ2-7,TRBD2,TRBV15,-,TGTGCCACCAGCAGAGACCTAGCGGGCCCGATTTACGAGCAGTACTTC,CATSRDLAGPIYEQYF
TRBJ1-2,-,TRBV28,medium-sized,TGTGCCAGCAGCAATGGACAGTTTAACTATGGCTACACCTTC,CASSNGQFNYGYTF
TRBJ2-5,-,TRBV6-1,few,TGTGCCAGCAGTTACGGAGAGACCCAGTACTTC,CASSYGETQYF
TRBJ2-1,-,TRBV5-6,-,TGTGCCAGCAGCTTGTATGAGGGAAGGGCCTACAATGAGCAGTTCTTC,CASSLYEGRAYNEQFF
TRBJ2-1,TRBD2,TRBV15,-,TGTGCCACCAGCAGGGTCTCCGGGACTAGCGGGAAGAATGAGCAGTTCTTC,CATSRVSGTSGKNEQFF
TRBJ1-1,-,TRBV5-1,-,TGCGCCAGCAGCTTGACCGGGGTAGGGAACACTGAAGCTTTCTTT,CASSLTGVGNTEAFF
TRBJ2-2,-,TRBV15,-,TGTGCCACCAGCATTGGGTTAGGGGACACCGGGGAGCTGTTTTTT,CATSIGLGDTGELFF
TRBJ2-7,TRBD2,TRBV9,-,TGTGCCTCCGGTAGCGGGAAGTTCGTAGAGCAGTACTTC,CASGSGKFVEQYF
TRBJ2-3,-,TRBV5-1,-,TGCGCCAGCAGCTTGGCTGGCGGGATGAGTAGAGATACGCAGTATTTT,CASSLAGGMSRDTQYF
TRBJ2-5,TRBD2,TRBV5-4,-,TGTGCCAGCAGCTTGGCAGGCGCTAGCGGGAAAGAGACCCAGTACTTC,CASSLAGASGKETQYF
TRBJ2-7,-,TRBV2,medium-sized,TGTGCCAGCACCCAACAGGACTCCTACGAGCAGTACTTC,CASTQQDSYEQYF
TRBJ2-7,-,TRBV5-1,-,TGCGCCAGCAGCCCGAGCTCCTACGAGCAGTACTTC,CASSPSSYEQYF
TRBJ2-1,-,TRBV5-3,-,TGTGCCAGAAGCTTGCTTTTGTGCTCCTACAATGAGCAGTTCTTC,CARSLLLCSYNEQFF
TRBJ2-7,TRBD2,TRBV4-2,-,TGTGCCAGCAGCCAGGGGACTAGCATTGCCTACGAGCAGTACTTC,CASSQGTSIAYEQYF
TRBJ2-6,-,TRBV28,-,TGTGCCAGCAGGCTCACAGGGAGTTCTGGGGCCAACGTCCTGACTTTC,CASRLTGSSGANVLTF
TRBJ1-5,-,TRBV6-6,-,TGTGCCAGCAGTCCGGGACTCAGCAATCAGCCCCAGCATTTT,CASSPGLSNQPQHF
TRBJ2-7,TRBD1,TRBV4-1,once,TGCGCCAGCAGCCAAGGGACCGGGACAGGGCTCTACGAGCAGTACTTC,CASSQGTGTGLYEQYF
TRBJ2-1,TRBD2,TRBV7-3,-,TGTGCCAGCAGCTCCCGACTAGCCATGTACAATGAGCAGTTCTTC,CASSSRLAMYNEQFF
TRBJ1-5,-,TRBV19,-,TGTGCCAGTAGTATAGTACAGGGATCGGATCAGCCCCAGCATTTT,CASSIVQGSDQPQHF
TRBJ2-1,-,TRBV5-1,-,TGCGCCAGCAGCTTGGGCCAGGGAGGACGGCGTGAGCAGTTCTTC,CASSLGQGGRREQFF
TRBJ2-7,TRBD1,TRBV28,few,TGTGCCAGCAGTTCCGCCCGGTCTACCGGGACAGGGTTTTACGAGCAGTACTTC,CASSSARSTGTGFYEQYF
TRBJ1-3,-,TRBV28,few,TGTGCCAGCAGTTACCAACAGAGCTCTGGAAACACCATATATTTT,CASSYQQSSGNTIYF
TRBJ1-4,-,TRBV9,few,TGTGCCAGCAGCGTAGGGGACTCGCGGGAAGTGGGAAACGAAAAACTGTTTTTT,CASSVGDSREVGNEKLFF
TRBJ2-7,-,TRBV4-2,-,TGTGCCAGCAGCCAAATCCACCCGCCCCTGGCTAGCGAATCCTACGAGCAGTACTTC,CASSQIHPPLASESYEQYF
TRBJ2-1,-,TRBV11-3,once,TGTGCCAGCAGCTCCGTCCGGGACTCTCTCTCCTACAATGAGCAGTTCTTC,CASSSVRDSLSYNEQFF
TRBJ2-5,-,TRBV29-1,-,TGCAGCGTACACAGCCTGCAAGAGACCCAGTACTTC,CSVHSLQETQYF
TRBJ2-5,-,TRBV7-3,-,TGTGCCAGCAGCTCCCAAGGGGCGCCCCAAGAGACCCAGTACTTC,CASSSQGAPQETQYF
TRBJ1-2,TRBD1,TRBV9,-,TGTGCCAGCAAGGACAGGGGGTTTGGCTACACCTTC,CASKDRGFGYTF